This T cell receptor (beta chain) was sequenced during a study of beta chain features in type 1 diabetes. Between the trimmed V and J ends, which lost 6 bases and 0 bases, there was a span of 17 bases. Germline assignment: CDR1 LNHDA and CDR2 SQIVND (reference sequence). This CDR3 spans 16 amino acids. Study-level results: Relative to healthy donors, patients appeared to have naive, central memory and Treg TCRB repertoires that were more similar.

The whole isolated RNA underwent reverse transcription, so sequencing captured expressed TCRB transcripts. Clones were read by immunoSEQ multiplex PCR, and TCRdb kept only the in-frame ones, dropping some. Of under 400,000 clones listed, 12% to 15% are singletons. This clone was counted only a few times. The antigen is unknown. CD4+ cells of the naive, central memory, regulatory and stem cell-like memory types were sorted via CD45RO/CCR7/CD25/CD127/CD95/CD27. The gene calls are TRBV19 and TRBJ1-1; D is unresolved. The sequencing input was central memory CD4+ T cells from blood. The TCR comes from a man younger than 45 in good health. The CDR3: CASSSFGPGMNTEAFF. CDR3 in DNA: TGTGCCAGTAGCTCCTTCGGTCCGGGTATGAACACTGAAGCTTTCTTT. Full variable domain (rest looked up from reference TRBV19 and TRBJ1-1): DGGITQSPKYLFRKEGQNVTLSCEQNLNHDAMYWYRQDPGQGLRLIYYSQIVNDFQKGDIAEGYSVSREKKESFPLTVTSAQKNPTAFYLCASSSFGPGMNTEAFFGQGTRLTVV.